One sample yielded the 2 T cell receptor beta chains listed below, sequenced in a study of OX40 agonist ivuxolimab in advanced cancers. The protocol was immunoSEQ multiplex PCR, while the TCRdb copy is restricted to in-frame clones and leaves out a portion. The data show 45,000 to 65,000 clones, around 89% seen once. Sequencing was performed on CD4+ or CD8+ T cells sorted from blood, taken in a trial of the OX40 agonist ivuxolimab. The receptors here all came from an adult with an advanced solid tumor such as melanoma, head and neck, liver or kidney cancer.

The chain joins TRBV28 to TRBJ1-4; D remains ambiguous. Germline CDR1 is MDHEN and CDR2 is SYDVKM. This CDR3 has 13 amino acids. Trimming cost V 6 bases and J 5 bases, with 10 bases left between them. The CDR3 loop reads CASSYGINEKLFF. DNA for the CDR3: TGTGCCAGCAGCTACGGGATCAATGAAAAACTGTTTTTT.

This chain uses TRBV19 with TRBJ2-7; TRBD1 agrees at 8 bases. Germline CDR1 reads LNHDA; CDR2 reads SQIVND (reference sequence). The CDR3 contains 16 residues. Germline trimming cut 4 bases from V and 5 bases from J; bases unmatched to any gene: 13. This chain's CDR3 is CASSKGPGTGPDEQYF. CDR3 DNA: TGTGCCAGTAGTAAGGGGCCCGGGACAGGTCCCGACGAGCAGTACTTC.